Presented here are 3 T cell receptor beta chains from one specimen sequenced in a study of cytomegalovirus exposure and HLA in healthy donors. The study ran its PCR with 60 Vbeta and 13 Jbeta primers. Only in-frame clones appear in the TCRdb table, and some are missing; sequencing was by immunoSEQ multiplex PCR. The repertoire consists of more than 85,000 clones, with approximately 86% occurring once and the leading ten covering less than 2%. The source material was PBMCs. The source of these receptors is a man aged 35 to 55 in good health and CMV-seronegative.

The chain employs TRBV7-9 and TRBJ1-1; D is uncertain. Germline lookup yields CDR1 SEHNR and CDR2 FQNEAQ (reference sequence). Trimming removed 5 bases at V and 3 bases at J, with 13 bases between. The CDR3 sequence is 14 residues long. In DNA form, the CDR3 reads TGTGCCAGCAGCCTGGACGCCGGGGACACTGAAGCTTTCTTT. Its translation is CASSLDAGDTEAFF. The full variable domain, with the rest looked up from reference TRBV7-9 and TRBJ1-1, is DTGVSQNPRHKITKRGQNVTFRCDPISEHNRLYWYRQTLGQGPEFLTYFQNEAQLEKSRLLSDRFSAERPKGSFSTLEIQRTEQGDSAMYLCASSLDAGDTEAFFGQGTRLTVV.

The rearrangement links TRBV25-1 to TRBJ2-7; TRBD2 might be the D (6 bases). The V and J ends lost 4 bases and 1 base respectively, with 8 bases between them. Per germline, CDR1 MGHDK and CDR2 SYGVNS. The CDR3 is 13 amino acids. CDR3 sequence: CASSAGTSYEQYF. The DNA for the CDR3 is TGTGCCAGCAGTGCCGGGACTTCCTACGAGCAGTACTTC.

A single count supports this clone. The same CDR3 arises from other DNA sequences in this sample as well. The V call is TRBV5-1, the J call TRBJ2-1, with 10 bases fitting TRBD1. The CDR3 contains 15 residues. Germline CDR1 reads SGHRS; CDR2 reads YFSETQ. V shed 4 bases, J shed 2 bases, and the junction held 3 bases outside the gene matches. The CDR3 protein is CASSPGQGPYNEQFF. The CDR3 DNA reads TGCGCCAGCAGCCCGGGACAGGGGCCCTACAATGAGCAGTTCTTC.